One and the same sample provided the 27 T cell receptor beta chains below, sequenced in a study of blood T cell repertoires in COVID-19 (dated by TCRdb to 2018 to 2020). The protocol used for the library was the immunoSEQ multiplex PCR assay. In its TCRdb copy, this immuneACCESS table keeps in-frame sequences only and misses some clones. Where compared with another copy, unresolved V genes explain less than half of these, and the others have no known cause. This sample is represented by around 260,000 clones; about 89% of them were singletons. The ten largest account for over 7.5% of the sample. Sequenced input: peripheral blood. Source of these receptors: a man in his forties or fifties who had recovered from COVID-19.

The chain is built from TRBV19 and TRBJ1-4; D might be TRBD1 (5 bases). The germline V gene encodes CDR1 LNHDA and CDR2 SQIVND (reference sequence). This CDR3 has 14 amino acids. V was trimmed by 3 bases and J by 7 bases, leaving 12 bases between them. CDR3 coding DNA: TGTGCCAGTAGTATCGGTCAGGGCGGTGAAAAACTGTTTTTT. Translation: CASSIGQGGEKLFF.

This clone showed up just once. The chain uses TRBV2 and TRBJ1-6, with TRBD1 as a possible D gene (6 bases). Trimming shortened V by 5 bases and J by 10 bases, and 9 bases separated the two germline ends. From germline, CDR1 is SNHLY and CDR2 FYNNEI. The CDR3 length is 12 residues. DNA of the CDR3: TGTGCCAGCAGTCGACAGGAATCACCCCTCCACTTT. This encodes CASSRQESPLHF.

The CDR3 sequence is CATGGGEYTEAFF. The CDR3 bases are TGTGCCACCGGGGGAGGGGAGTACACTGAAGCTTTCTTT. The V and J genes are TRBV24-1 and TRBJ1-1; D is possibly TRBD1 (5 bases). Trimming took 9 bases from V and 3 from J, leaving 13 bases between them. The CDR3 covers 13 residues. In germline, CDR1 is KGHDR, CDR2 SFDVKD.

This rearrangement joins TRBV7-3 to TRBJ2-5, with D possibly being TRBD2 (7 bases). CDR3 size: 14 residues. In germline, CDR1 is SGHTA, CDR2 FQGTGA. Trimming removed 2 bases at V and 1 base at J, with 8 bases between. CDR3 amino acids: CASSLGGAQETQYF. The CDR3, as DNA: TGTGCCAGCAGCTTAGGGGGGGCCCAAGAGACCCAGTACTTC.

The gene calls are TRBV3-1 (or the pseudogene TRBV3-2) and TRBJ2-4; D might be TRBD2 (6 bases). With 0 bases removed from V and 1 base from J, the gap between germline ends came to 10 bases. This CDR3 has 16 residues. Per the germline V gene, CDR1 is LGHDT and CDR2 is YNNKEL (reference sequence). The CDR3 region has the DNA TGTGCCAGCAGCCAAGAGCATGGGGGGGCCAAAAACATTCAGTACTTC. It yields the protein CASSQEHGGAKNIQYF.

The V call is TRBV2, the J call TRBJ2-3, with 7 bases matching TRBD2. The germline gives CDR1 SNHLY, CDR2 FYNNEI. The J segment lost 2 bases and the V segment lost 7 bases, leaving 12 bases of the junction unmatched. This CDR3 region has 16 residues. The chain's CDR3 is CASTTGAGRITDTQYF. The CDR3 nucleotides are TGTGCCAGCACAACCGGAGCGGGAAGGATCACAGATACGCAGTATTTT.

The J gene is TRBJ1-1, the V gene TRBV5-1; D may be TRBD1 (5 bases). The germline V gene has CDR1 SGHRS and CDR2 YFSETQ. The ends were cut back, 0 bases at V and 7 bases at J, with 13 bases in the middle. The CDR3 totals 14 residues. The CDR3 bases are TGCGCCAGCAGCTTGGTTGACAGCTTACGTGAAGCTTTCTTT. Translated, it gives CASSLVDSLREAFF.

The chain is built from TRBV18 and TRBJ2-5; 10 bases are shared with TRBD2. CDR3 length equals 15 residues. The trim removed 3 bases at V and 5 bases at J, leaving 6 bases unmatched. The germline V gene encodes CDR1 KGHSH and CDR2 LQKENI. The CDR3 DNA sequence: TGTGCCAGCTCACCTACTAGCGGGGCTGGGGAGACCCAGTACTTC. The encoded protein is CASSPTSGAGETQYF. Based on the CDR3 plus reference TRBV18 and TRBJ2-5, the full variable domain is NAGVMQNPRHLVRRRGQEARLRCSPMKGHSHVYWYRQLPEEGLKFMVYLQKENIIDESGMPKERFSAEFPKEGPSILRIQQVVRGDSAAYFCASSPTSGAGETQYFGPGTRLLVL.

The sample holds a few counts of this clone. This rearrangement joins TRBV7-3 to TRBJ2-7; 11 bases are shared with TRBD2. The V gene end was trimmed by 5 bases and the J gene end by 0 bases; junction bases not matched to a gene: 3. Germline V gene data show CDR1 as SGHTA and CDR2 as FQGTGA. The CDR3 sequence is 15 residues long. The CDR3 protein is CASSPTSGSSYEQYF. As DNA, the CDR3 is TGTGCCAGCAGCCCTACTAGCGGGAGCTCCTACGAGCAGTACTTC.

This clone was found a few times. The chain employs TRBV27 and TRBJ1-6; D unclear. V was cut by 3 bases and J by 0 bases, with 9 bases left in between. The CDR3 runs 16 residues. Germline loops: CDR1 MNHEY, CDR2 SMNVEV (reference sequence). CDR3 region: CASSLVANSYNSPLHF. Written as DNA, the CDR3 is TGTGCCAGCAGTTTGGTCGCTAACTCCTATAATTCACCCCTCCACTTT.

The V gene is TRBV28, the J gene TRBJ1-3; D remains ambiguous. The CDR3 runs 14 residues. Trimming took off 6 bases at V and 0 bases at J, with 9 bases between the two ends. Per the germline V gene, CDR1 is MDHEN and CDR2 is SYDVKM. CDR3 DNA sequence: TGTGCCAGCAGGCTGGCAGGCTCTGGAAACACCATATATTTT. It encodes CASRLAGSGNTIYF. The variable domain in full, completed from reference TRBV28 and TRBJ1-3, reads DVKVTQSSRYLVKRTGEKVFLECVQDMDHENMFWYRQDPGLGLRLIYFSYDVKMKEKGDIPEGYSVSREKKERFSLILESASTNQTSMYLCASRLAGSGNTIYFGEGSWLTVV.

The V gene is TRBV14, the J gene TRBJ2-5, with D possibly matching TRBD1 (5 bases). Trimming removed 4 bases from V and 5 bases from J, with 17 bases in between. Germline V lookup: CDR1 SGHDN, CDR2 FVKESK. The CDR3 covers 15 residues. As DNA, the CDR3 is TGTGCCAGCAGCCCGTACAAGGGGTCCAGGGAGACCCAGTACTTC. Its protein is CASSPYKGSRETQYF.

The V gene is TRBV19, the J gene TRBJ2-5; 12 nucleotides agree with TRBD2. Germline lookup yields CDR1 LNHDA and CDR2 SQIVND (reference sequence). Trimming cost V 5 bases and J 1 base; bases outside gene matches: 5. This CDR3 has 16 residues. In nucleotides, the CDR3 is TGTGCCAGTAGTTTGACTAGCGGGGGTACCCAAGAGACCCAGTACTTC. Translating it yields CASSLTSGGTQETQYF.

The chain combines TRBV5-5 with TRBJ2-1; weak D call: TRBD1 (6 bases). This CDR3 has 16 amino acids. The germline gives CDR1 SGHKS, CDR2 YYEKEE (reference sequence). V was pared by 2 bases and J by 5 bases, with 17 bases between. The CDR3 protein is CASSLYSGTQNNEQFF. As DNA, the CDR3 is TGTGCCAGCAGCTTATATTCGGGGACACAGAACAATGAGCAGTTCTTC.

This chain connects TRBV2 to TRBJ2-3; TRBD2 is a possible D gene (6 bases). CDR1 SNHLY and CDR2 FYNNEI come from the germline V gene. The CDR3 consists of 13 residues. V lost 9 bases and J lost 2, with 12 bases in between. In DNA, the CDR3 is TGTGCCAGAGGGGAGGCCGTCACAGATACGCAGTATTTT. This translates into CARGEAVTDTQYF.

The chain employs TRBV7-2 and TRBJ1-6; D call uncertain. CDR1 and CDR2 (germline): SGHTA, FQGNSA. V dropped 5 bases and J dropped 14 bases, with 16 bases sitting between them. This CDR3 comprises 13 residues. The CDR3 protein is CASSLSSQTSLHF. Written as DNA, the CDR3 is TGTGCCAGCAGCCTCTCTTCACAGACATCCCTCCACTTT.

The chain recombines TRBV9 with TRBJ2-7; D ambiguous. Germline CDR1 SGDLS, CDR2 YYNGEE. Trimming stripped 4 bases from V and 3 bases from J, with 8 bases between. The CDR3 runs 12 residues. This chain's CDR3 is CASSPGYYEQYF. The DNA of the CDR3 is TGTGCCAGCAGCCCAGGCTACTACGAGCAGTACTTC.

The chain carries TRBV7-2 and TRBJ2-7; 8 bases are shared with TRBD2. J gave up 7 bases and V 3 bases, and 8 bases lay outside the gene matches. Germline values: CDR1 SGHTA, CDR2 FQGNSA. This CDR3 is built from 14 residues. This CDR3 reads CASSFRPGLVEQYF. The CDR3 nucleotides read TGTGCCAGCAGCTTCCGGCCGGGACTAGTAGAGCAGTACTTC.

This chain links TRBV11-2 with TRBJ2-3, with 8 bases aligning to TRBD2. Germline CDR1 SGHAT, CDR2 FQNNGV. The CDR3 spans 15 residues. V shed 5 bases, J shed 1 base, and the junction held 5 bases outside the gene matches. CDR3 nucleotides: TGTGCCAGCAGCCTTAGCGGGGCTGGCACAGATACGCAGTATTTT. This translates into CASSLSGAGTDTQYF.

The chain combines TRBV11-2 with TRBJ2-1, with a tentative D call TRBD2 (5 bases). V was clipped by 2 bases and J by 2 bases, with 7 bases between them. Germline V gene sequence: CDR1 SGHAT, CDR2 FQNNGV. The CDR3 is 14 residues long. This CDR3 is CASSLPGTYNEQFF. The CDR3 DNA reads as TGTGCCAGCAGCTTACCGGGGACCTACAATGAGCAGTTCTTC.

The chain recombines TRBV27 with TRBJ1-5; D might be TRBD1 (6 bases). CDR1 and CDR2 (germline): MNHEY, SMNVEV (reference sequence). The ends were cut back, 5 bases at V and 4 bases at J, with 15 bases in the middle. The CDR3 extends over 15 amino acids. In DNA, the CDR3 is TGTGCCAGCAGTCCGCGGGGGCGAGGAAATCAGCCCCAGCATTTT. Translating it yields CASSPRGRGNQPQHF.

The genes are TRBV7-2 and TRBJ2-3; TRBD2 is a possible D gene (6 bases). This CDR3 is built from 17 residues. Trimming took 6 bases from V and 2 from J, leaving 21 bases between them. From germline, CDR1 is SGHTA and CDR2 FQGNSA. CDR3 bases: TGTGCCAGCAGTTTTAGTCGGCGGGGAGCCCTCACAGATACGCAGTATTTT. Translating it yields CASSFSRRGALTDTQYF.

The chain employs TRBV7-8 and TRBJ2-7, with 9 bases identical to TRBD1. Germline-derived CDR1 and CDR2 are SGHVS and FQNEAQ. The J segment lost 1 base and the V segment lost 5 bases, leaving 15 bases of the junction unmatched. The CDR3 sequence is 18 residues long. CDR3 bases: TGTGCCAGCAGCCCCTGGTTCACCGGGACAGGGTTGTCCTACGAGCAGTACTTC. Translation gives CASSPWFTGTGLSYEQYF.

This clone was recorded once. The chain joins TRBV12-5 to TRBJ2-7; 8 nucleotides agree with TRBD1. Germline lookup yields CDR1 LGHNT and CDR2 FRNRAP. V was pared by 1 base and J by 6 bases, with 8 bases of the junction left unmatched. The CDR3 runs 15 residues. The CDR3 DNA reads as TGTGCTAGTGGTTTGGCCCAGGGGGCTTCATCCGAGCAGTACTTC. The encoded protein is CASGLAQGASSEQYF.

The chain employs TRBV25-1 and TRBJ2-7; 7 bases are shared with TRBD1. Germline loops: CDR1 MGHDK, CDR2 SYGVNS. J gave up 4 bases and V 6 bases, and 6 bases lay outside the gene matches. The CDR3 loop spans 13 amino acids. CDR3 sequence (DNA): TGTGCCAGCAGGGGGGACAGAGGTTACGAGCAGTACTTC. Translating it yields CASRGDRGYEQYF.

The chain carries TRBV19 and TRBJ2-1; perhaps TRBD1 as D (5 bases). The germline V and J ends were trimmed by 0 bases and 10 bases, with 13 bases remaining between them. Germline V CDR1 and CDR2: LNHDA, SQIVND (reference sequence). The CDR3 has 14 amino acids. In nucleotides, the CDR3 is TGTGCCAGTAGTATAGAGGGCGGCAGGGCGGAGCAGTTCTTC. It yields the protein CASSIEGGRAEQFF.

The CDR3 nucleotides are TGTGCCAGCAGCCAAGTGCGGGGGCAGAAGGCCAACGTCCTGACTTTC. Translated, it gives CASSQVRGQKANVLTF. The V call is TRBV14, the J call TRBJ2-6; D might be TRBD2 (7 bases). In germline, CDR1 is SGHDN, CDR2 FVKESK. Trimming removed 1 base at V and 6 bases at J, with 13 bases between. The CDR3 has 16 amino acids.